Shown below are 9 T cell receptor beta chains from a single sample sequenced in a study of blood T cell repertoires in COVID-19. Profiling relied on immunoSEQ multiplex PCR, and the TCRdb table lists in-frame clones only, not all of them. Of 200,000 to 250,000 clones listed, roughly nine tenths were seen once; the top ten hold roughly 12%. The sample was peripheral blood. All receptors come from a woman aged 18-29 years who had recovered from COVID-19.

The chain has TRBV21-1 and TRBJ1-6; the table gives TRBD1 as D, unverified against the DNA. TRBV21-1 is noted as a pseudogene. This CDR3 region has 17 residues. In DNA, the CDR3 is TGTGCCAGCAGCAAAGTAGAGAGGGACAGGCAAAATTCACCCCTCCACTTT. Residues: CASSKVERDRQNSPLHF.

The gene calls are TRBV4-3 and TRBJ1-1; D not resolved. Germline values: CDR1 LGHNA, CDR2 YSLEER. V lost 0 bases and J 12 bases, leaving 17 bases between the germline ends. This CDR3 has 14 residues. The CDR3 nucleotides are TGCGCCAGCAGCCAAGATCTAGTGTCGTTTGAGTCTTTCTTT. Residues: CASSQDLVSFESFF.

The chain has TRBV9 and TRBJ2-3; 15 bases are a match to TRBD2. Trimming removed 3 bases from V and 8 bases from J; junction bases left unmatched: 1. CDR1 SGDLS and CDR2 YYNGEE come from the germline V gene. The CDR3 consists of 14 residues. The CDR3: CASSAGLAGGTQYF. CDR3 DNA: TGTGCCAGCAGCGCGGGACTAGCGGGAGGTACGCAGTATTTT.

The chain uses TRBV7-3 and TRBJ2-6; 10 bases line up with TRBD2. CDR3 size: 19 residues. The germline CDR1 and CDR2 sequences are SGHTA and FQGTGA. V was clipped by 5 bases and J by 0 bases; unmatched bases: 10. As DNA, the CDR3 is TGTGCCAGCAGCGTTACAGGACTAGCGGATAACTCTGGGGCCAACGTCCTGACTTTC. As protein: CASSVTGLADNSGANVLTF.

The chain has TRBV27 and TRBJ2-6, with 13 bases fitting TRBD2. CDR1 is MNHEY, CDR2 SMNVEV, per germline (reference sequence). Trimming took 4 bases from V and 2 from J; bases not matched to a gene: 8. The CDR3 runs 19 residues. The CDR3 DNA sequence: TGTGCCAGCAGTTCTGGACTAGCGGGAGATTTGGCTGGGGCCAACGTCCTGACTTTC. Translated: CASSSGLAGDLAGANVLTF.

The chain is built from TRBV29-1 and TRBJ2-1; TRBD2 agrees at 8 bases. There are 13 residues in the CDR3. Germline CDR1 SQVTM, CDR2 ANQGSEA. J gave up 8 bases and V 2 bases, and 5 bases lay outside the gene matches. In DNA form, the CDR3 reads TGCAGCGTTGAAAGCGGGAGAGACTATGAGCAGTTCTTC. Its protein is CSVESGRDYEQFF.

This clone was detected a few times. The chain uses TRBV27 and TRBJ2-1; 7 bases map to TRBD2. V was pared by 2 bases and J by 8 bases, with 6 bases of the junction left unmatched. Germline-derived CDR1 and CDR2 are MNHEY and SMNVEV (reference sequence). This CDR3 region has 14 residues. The CDR3 bases are TGTGCCAGCAGTTTAGGCGGGAGTGGGGATGAGCAGTTCTTC. Protein: CASSLGGSGDEQFF.

This chain links TRBV7-3 with TRBJ2-4; D might be TRBD2 (5 bases). This CDR3 is 15 amino acids long. Germline V gives CDR1 SGHTA, CDR2 FQGTGA. Trimming pared 1 base from V and 2 bases from J, leaving 9 bases between. The CDR3 protein is CASSLIGSSKNIQYF. The CDR3 nucleotides are TGTGCCAGCAGCTTAATTGGGAGTTCCAAAAACATTCAGTACTTC.

The chain carries TRBV19 and TRBJ2-1; TRBD1 aligns across 9 bases. V shed 6 bases and J 6 bases; nucleotides not matched to a gene: 15. CDR3 length: 17 amino acids. Germline CDR1 and CDR2: LNHDA and SQIVND (reference sequence). The CDR3 loop is CASSSPAGTGPSNEQFF. Written as DNA, the CDR3 is TGTGCCAGTAGCAGTCCCGCCGGGACAGGGCCATCCAATGAGCAGTTCTTC.